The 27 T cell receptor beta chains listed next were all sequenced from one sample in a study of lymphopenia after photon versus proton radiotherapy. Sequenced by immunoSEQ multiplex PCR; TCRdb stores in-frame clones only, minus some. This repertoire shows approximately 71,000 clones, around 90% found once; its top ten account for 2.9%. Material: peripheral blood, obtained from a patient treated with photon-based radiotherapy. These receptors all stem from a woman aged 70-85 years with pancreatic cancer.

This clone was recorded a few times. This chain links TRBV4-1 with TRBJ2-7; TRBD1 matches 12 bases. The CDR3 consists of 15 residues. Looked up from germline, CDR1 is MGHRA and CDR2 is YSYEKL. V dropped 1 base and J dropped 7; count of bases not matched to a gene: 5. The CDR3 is CASSQVGTGGGEQYF. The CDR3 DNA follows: TGCGCCAGCAGCCAAGTGGGGACAGGGGGCGGGGAGCAGTACTTC.

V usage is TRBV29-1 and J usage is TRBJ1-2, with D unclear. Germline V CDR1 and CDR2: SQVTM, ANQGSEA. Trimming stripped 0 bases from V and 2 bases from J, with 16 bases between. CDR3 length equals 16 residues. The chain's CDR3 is CSVEDYYKDSNYGYTF. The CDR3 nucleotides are TGCAGCGTTGAAGATTATTACAAGGATTCAAACTATGGCTACACCTTC.

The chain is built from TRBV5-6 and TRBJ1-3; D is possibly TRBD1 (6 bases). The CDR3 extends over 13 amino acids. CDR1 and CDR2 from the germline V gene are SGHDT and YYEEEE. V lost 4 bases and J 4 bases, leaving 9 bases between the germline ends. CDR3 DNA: TGTGCCAGCAGCGGGGACAACGGAAACACCATATATTTT. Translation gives CASSGDNGNTIYF.

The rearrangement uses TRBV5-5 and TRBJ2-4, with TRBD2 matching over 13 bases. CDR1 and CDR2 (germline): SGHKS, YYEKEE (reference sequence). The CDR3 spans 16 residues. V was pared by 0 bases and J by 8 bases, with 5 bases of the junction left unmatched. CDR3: CASSLGTSGSRDIQYF. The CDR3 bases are TGTGCCAGCAGCTTGGGGACTAGCGGGAGCAGAGACATTCAGTACTTC.

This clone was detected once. CDR3 sequence (DNA): TGCGCCAGCGTCAGTGACTTTGATACGCAGTATTTT. Its translation: CASVSDFDTQYF. The chain has TRBV5-1 and TRBJ2-3; D is unresolved. V lost 7 bases and J lost 6, with 12 bases in between. Germline V lookup: CDR1 SGHRS, CDR2 YFSETQ. The CDR3 loop spans 12 amino acids. The full variable domain, completed using reference TRBV5-1 and TRBJ2-3, is KAGVTQTPRYLIKTRGQQVTLSCSPISGHRSVSWYQQTPGQGLQFLFEYFSETQRNKGNFPGRFSGRQFSNSRSEMNVSTLELGDSALYLCASVSDFDTQYFGPGTRLTVL.

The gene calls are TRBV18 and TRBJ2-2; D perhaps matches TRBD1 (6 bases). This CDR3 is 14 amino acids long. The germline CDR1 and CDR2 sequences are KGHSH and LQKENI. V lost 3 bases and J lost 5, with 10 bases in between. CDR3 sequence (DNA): TGTGCCAGCTCACCGGTCAGGGGAACCGGGGAGCTGTTTTTT. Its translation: CASSPVRGTGELFF.

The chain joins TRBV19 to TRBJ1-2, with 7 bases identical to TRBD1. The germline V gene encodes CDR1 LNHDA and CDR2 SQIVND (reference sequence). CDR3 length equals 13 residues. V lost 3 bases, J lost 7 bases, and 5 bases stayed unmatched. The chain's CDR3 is CASSITGVGGYTF. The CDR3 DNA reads TGTGCCAGTAGTATTACAGGGGTCGGTGGCTACACCTTC.

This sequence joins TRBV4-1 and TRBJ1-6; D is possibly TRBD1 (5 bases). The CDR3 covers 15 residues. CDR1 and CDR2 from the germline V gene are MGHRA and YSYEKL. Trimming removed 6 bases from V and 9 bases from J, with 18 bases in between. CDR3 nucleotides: TGCGCCAGCAGTGGGGTTCGCGACAGAGGTTCACCCCTCCACTTT. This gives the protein CASSGVRDRGSPLHF.

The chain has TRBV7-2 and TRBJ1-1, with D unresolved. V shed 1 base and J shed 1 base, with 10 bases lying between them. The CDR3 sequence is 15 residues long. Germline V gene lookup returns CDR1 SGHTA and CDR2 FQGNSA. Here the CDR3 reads CASSLDGRGNTEAFF. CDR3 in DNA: TGTGCCAGCAGCTTAGATGGGAGAGGGAACACTGAAGCTTTCTTT.

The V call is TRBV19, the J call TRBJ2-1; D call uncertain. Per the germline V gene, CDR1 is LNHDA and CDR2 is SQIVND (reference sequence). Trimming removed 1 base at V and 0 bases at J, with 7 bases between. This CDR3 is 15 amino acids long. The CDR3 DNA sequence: TGTGCCAGTAGTATAGGAAGTATCTCCTACAATGAGCAGTTCTTC. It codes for CASSIGSISYNEQFF.

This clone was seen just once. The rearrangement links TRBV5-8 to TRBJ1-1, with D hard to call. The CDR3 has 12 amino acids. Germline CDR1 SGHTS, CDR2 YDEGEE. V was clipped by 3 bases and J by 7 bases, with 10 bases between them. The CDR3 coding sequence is TGTGCCAGCAGCTCCCGCGGGTTTGAAGCTTTCTTT. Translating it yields CASSSRGFEAFF.

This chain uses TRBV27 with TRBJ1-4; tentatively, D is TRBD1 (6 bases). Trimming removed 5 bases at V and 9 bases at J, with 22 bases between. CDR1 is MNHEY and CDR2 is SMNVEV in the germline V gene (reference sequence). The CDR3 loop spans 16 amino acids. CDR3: CASSTTGLLSLKKLFF. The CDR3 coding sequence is TGTGCCAGCAGTACTACAGGGCTTCTTTCTCTTAAAAAACTGTTTTTT.

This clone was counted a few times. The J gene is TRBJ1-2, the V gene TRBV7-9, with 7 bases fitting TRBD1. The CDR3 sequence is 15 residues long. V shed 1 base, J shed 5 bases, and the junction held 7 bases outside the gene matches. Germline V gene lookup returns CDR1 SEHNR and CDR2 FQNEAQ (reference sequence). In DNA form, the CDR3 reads TGTGCCAGCAGCTTAGGAGACAGGGAGGGATATGGCTACACCTTC. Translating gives CASSLGDREGYGYTF.

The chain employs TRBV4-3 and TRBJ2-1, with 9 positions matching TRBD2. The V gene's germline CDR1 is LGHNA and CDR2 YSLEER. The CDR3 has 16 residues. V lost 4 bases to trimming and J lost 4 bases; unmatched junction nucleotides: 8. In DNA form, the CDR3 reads TGCGCCAGCAGCCTCTCACTAGCGGGTAATTACAATGAGCAGTTCTTC. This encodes CASSLSLAGNYNEQFF.

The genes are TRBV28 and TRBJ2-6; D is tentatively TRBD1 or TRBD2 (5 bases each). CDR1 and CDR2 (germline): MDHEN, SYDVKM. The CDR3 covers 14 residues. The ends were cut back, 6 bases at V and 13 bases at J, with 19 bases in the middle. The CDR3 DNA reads TGTGCCAGCAGCCAATTGGGGGTGGTTGGGGTCCTGACTTTC. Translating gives CASSQLGVVGVLTF.

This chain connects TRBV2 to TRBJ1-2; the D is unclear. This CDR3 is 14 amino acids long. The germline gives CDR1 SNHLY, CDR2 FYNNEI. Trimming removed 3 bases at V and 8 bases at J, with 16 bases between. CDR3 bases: TGTGCCAGCAGTGAGAGTGAGACCGCCCTAGGCTACACCTTC. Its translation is CASSESETALGYTF.

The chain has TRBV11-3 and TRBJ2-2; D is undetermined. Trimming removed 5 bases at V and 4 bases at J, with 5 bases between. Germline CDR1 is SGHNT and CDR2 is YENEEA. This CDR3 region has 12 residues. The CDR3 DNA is TGTGCCAGCAGCGCACCCACCGGGGAGCTGTTTTTT. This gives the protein CASSAPTGELFF.

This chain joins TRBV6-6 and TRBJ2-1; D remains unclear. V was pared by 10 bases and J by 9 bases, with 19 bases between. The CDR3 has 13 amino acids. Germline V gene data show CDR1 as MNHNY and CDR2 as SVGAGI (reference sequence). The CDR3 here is CATRFGVGGEQFF. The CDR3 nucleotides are TGTGCCACCAGGTTTGGGGTCGGCGGTGAGCAGTTCTTC.

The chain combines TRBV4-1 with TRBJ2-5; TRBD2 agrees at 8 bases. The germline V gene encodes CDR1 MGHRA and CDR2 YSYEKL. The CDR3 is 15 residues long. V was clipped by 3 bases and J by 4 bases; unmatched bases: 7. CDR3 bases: TGCGCCAGCAGCCAGCCCGGGAGGGTAAGAGAGACCCAGTACTTC. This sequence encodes CASSQPGRVRETQYF.

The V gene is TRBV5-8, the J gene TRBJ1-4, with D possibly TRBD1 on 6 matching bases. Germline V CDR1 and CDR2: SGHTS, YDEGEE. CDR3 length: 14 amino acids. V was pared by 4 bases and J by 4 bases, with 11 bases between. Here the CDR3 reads CASSASDSNEKLFF. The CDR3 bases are TGTGCCAGCAGCGCTTCGGACAGTAATGAAAAACTGTTTTTT.

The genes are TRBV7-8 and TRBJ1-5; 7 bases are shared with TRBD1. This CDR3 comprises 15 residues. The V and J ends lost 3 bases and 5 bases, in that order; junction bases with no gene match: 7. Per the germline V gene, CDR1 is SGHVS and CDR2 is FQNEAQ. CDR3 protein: CASSLAQGGDQPQHF. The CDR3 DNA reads TGTGCCAGCAGCTTGGCCCAGGGGGGGGATCAGCCCCAGCATTTT. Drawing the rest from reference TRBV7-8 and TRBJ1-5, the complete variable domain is GAGVSQSPRYKVAKRGQDVALRCDPISGHVSLFWYQQALGQGPEFLTYFQNEAQLDKSGLPSDRFFAERPEGSVSTLKIQRTQQEDSAVYLCASSLAQGGDQPQHFGDGTRLSIL.

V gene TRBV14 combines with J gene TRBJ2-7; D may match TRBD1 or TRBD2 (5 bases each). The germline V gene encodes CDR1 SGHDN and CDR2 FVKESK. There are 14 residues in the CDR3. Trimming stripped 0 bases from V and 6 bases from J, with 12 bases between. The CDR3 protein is CASSQEGTGREQYF. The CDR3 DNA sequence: TGTGCCAGCAGCCAAGAAGGAACGGGGCGCGAGCAGTACTTC.

The CDR3 sequence is CASSFTSGRSNEQFF. The CDR3 DNA is TGTGCCAGCAGCTTCACTAGCGGGAGGTCAAATGAGCAGTTCTTC. The chain is built from TRBV7-3 and TRBJ2-1; TRBD2 agrees at 12 bases. From germline, CDR1 is SGHTA and CDR2 FQGTGA. V lost 3 bases to trimming and J lost 7 bases; unmatched junction nucleotides: 4. This CDR3 region has 15 residues. The variable domain in full, with the rest retrieved from reference TRBV7-3 and TRBJ2-1, is GAGVSQTPSNKVTEKGKYVELRCDPISGHTALYWYRQSLGQGPEFLIYFQGTGAADDSGLPNDRFFAVRPEGSVSTLKIQRTERGDSAVYLCASSFTSGRSNEQFFGPGTRLTVL.

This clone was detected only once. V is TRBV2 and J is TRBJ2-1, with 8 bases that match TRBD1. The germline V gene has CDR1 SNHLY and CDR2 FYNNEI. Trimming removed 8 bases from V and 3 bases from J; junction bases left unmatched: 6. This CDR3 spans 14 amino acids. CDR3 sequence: CASGGQGYYNEQFF. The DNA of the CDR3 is TGTGCCAGCGGAGGACAGGGATACTACAATGAGCAGTTCTTC.

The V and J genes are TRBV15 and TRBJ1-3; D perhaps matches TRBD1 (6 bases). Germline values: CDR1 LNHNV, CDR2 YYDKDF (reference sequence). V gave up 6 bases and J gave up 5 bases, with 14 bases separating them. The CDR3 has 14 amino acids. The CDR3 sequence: CATSPGQTRNTIYF. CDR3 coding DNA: TGTGCCACCAGTCCTGGACAGACAAGAAACACCATATATTTT.

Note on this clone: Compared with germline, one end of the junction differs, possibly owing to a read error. The CDR3: CASSLPGLATIF. Here the CDR3 DNA reads TGTGCCAGCAGCTTACCGGGACTAGCGACCATCTTC. The rearrangement joins TRBV7-9 to TRBJ2-1; 10 positions agree with TRBD2. Germline-derived CDR1 and CDR2 are SEHNR and FQNEAQ (reference sequence). CDR3 length equals 12 residues.

The CDR3 sequence is CASSLWTGGNTIYF. The DNA for the CDR3 is TGTGCCAGCAGCTTGTGGACAGGCGGAAACACCATATATTTT. The rearrangement uses TRBV5-4 and TRBJ1-3; 7 bases agree with TRBD1. This CDR3 spans 14 amino acids. Germline trimming cut 1 base from V and 4 bases from J; bases unmatched to any gene: 2. Germline CDR1 reads SGHNT; CDR2 reads YYREEE (reference sequence).